This T cell receptor (beta chain) was sequenced for a study of PD-L1 blockade in urothelial cancer. Time point reported: pretreatment peripheral blood. This clone was detected only a few times. V was pared by 1 base and J by 8 bases, with 17 bases between. Germline V gene sequence: CDR1 SGHDN, CDR2 FVKESK. CDR3 size: 15 residues. Assay used: immunoSEQ multiplex PCR; TCRdb lists only in-frame clones, some missing. This table holds 60,000 to 75,000 clones, about 90% found once. The genes are TRBV14 and TRBJ1-2; maybe TRBD1 (5 bases). This receptor was identified in a man aged 55 to 70 with urothelial cancer. The sequenced sample was PBMCs, obtained around atezolizumab (anti-PD-L1) treatment. CDR3 in amino acids: CASSQAQAGRGGYTF. In DNA form, the CDR3 reads TGTGCCAGCAGCCAAGCCCAGGCGGGGCGTGGGGGCTACACCTTC.